In its sample, the clone carrying this T cell receptor beta chain was seen many times. Its antigen is unknown. Germline V gene sequence: CDR1 KGHDR, CDR2 SFDVKD. The J segment lost 4 bases and the V segment lost 4 bases, leaving 10 bases of the junction unmatched. The CDR3 is 16 amino acids. The source of the sample is a study of T cells in Graves' hyperthyroidism and ophthalmopathy. At the level of the study: Upon initial diagnosis and before any treatment, peripheral blood was collected. Study results and caveats: Within blood appeared most thyroid clonotypes that had expanded above 0.001.

Under 3 months was the duration of disease in ophthalmopathy patients, who also had a Clinical Activity Score of at least 3 and a NOSPECS grade of at least 4. PBMCs stemmed from approximately 9.1 ml fresh peripheral blood. Authors of the study amplified TCR beta CDR3 regions from RNA transcripts. The HTBI primer set drove a first-round RT-PCR of the TCR CDR3. TCRdb re-analysed the multiplex PCR reads in MiXCR, keeping a single row per CDR3 protein. The sample shows hundreds of thousands of distinct CDR3 sequences, roughly 13% of them seen only once. The J gene is TRBJ1-2, the V gene TRBV24-1; TRBD1 aligns across 8 bases. This TCR was recovered from a man between 50 and 59 years old with Graves' ophthalmopathy. The sequenced sample consisted of blood. CDR3 in amino acids: CATSETGQGSPYGYTF. The CDR3 DNA reads as TGTGCCACCAGTGAGACCGGACAGGGATCCCCCTATGGCTACACCTTC.